The TCR beta chain under discussion was sequenced for a study of blood T cell repertoires in COVID-19. For the study at large: The United States, Italy and Spain were the sources of the acute and convalescent COVID-19 samples.

Profiling relied on immunoSEQ multiplex PCR, and the TCRdb table lists in-frame clones only, not all of them. The sample shows 120,000 or so clones, around 90% of them seen only once. The CDR3 covers 15 residues. Per germline, CDR1 SGHRS and CDR2 YFSETQ. The ends lost 0 bases at V and 5 bases at J; junction bases unmatched: 7. The source material was peripheral blood. V usage is TRBV5-1 and J usage is TRBJ2-7; 8 bases agree with TRBD1. The sequence derives from a human donor in a cohort sampled during active COVID-19. In nucleotides, the CDR3 is TGCGCCAGCAGCTTGGTGGCAGGGGGCCTCGACGAGCAGTACTTC. Residues: CASSLVAGGLDEQYF. The entire variable domain, with the rest obtained from reference TRBV5-1 and TRBJ2-7, is as follows: KAGVTQTPRYLIKTRGQQVTLSCSPISGHRSVSWYQQTPGQGLQFLFEYFSETQRNKGNFPGRFSGRQFSNSRSEMNVSTLELGDSALYLCASSLVAGGLDEQYFGPGTRLTVT.